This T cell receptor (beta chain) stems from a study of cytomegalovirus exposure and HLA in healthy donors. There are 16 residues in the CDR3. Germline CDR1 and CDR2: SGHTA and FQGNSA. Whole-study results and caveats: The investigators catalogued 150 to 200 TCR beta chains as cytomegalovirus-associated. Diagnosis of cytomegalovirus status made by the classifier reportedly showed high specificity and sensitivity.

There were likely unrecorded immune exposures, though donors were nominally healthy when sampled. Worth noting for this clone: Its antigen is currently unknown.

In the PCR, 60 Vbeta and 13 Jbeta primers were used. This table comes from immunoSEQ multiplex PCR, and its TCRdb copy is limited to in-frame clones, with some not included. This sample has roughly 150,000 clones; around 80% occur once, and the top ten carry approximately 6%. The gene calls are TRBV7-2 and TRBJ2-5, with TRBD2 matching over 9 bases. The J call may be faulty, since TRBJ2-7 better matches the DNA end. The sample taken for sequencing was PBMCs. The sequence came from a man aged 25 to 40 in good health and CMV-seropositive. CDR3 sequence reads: CASSLAPSGDSYEQYF. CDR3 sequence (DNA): TGTGCCAGCAGCTTAGCGCCTAGCGGGGACTCCTACGAGCAGTACTTC.